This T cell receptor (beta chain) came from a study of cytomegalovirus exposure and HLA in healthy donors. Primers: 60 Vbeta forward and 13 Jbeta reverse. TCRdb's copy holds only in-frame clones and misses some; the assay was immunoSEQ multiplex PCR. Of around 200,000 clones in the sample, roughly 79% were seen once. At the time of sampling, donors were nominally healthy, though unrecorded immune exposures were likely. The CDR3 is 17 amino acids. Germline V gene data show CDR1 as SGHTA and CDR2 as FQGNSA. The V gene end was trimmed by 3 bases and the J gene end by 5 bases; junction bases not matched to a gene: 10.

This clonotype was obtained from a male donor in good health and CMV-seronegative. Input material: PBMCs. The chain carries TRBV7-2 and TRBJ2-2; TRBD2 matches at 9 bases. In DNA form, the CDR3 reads TGTGCCAGCAGCTTTGCTAGCGGGATGTATAGGACCGGGGAGCTGTTTTTT. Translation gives CASSFASGMYRTGELFF.